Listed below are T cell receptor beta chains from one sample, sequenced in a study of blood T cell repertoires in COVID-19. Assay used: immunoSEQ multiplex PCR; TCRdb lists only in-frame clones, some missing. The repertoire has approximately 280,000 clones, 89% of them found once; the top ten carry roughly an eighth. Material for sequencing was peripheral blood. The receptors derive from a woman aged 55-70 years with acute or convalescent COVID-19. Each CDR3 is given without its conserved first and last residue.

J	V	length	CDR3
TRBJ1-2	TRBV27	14	ASSTRDRILFGGYT
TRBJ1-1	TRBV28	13	ASRILGGVNTEAF
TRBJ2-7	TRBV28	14	ASSRASSGRPVEQY
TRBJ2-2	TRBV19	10	ATSLVTGELF
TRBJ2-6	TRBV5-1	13	ASSRTGAGANVLT
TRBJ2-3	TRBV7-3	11	ATKQGATDTQY
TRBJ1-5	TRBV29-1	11	SVEELAGQPQH
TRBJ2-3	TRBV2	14	ASSQSTGGSTDTQY
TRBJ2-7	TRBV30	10	AWGSGGYEQY
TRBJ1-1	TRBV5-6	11	ASSSTNNVEAF
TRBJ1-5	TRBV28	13	ASSYSGTGRQPQH
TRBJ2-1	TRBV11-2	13	ASSLGLAGVWEQF
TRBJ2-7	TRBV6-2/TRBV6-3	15	ASSFSAGTARAHEQY
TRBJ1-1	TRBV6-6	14	ASSYSLGQHDAEAF
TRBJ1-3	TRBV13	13	ASSLVAGAGNTIY
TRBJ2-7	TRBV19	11	ASSIEQGGEQY
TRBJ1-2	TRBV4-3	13	ASSQSDLTRYGYT
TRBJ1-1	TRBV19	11	ASSMRGSTEAF
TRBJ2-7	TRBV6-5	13	ASSSDLAKAYEQY
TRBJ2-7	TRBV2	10	ASSGGRGEQY
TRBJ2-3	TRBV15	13	ATGRGGPSTDTQY
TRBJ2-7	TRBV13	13	ASSIYGRDSYEQY
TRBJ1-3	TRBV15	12	ATSKPSSGNTIY
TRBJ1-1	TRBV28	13	ASSLLGRMNTEAF
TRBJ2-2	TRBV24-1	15	ATSDLVLAGNTGELF
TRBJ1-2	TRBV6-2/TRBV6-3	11	ASSPGDNYGYT
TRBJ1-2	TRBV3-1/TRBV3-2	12	ASSPGGGSYGYT
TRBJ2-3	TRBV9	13	ASSPRRDNTDTQY
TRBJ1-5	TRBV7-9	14	ASSELQGMNNQPQH
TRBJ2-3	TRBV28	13	ASSSPGLVLDTQY
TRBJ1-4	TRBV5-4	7	ASSFHRL
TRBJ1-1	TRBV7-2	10	ASRFPNTEAF
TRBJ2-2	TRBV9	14	ASSVAAGSATGELF
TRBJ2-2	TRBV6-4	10	ASRGVTGELF
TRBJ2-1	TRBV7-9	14	ASSSPGEYWDNEQF
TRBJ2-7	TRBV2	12	ASIISTKAYEQY
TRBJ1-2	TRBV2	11	ASSEQTQYGYT
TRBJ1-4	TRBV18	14	ASSPPLDRGGEKLF
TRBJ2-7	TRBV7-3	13	ASSLTSGSTYEQY
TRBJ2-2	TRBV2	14	ASSLVGLAATGELF
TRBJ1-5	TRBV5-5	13	ASSLTGYSNQPQH
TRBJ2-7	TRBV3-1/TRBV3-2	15	ASSPAGLAGGSHEQY
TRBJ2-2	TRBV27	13	ASGRSGANTGELF
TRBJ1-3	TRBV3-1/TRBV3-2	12	ASSPREGAYTIY
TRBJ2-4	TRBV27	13	ASSLREGAKNIQY
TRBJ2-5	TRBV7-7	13	ASSGLAGGLETQY
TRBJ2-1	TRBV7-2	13	ASSPQTGGFGEQF
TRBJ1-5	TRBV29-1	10	SVVDTRGPQH
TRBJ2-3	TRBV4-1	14	ASSHSGGAAPDTQY
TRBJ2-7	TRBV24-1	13	ATSDPREGTGEQY
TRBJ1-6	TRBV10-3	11	AISEQGHSPLH
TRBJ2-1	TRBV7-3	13	ASSSPGLGYNEQF
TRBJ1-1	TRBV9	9	ASSDPGEAF
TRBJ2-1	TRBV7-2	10	ASSPLLGEQF
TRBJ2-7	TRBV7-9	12	ASSLGTGHYEQY
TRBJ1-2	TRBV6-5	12	ASSSFPLSYGYT
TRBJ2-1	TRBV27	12	ASRYGGLRDEQF
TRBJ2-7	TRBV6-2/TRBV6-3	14	ASSSLMVSGDYEQY
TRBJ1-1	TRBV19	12	ASSPRRANTEAF